This TCR beta chain was documented in a study of blood T cell repertoires in COVID-19. This CDR3 has 17 amino acids. The germline V gene encodes CDR1 SGHRS and CDR2 YFSETQ. Assay: immunoSEQ multiplex PCR; the TCRdb copy retains only in-frame clones and omits some. The sample contains 250,000 to 300,000 clones, under 90% of which appear only once. Participants reported their clinical history, and cohort assignment relied on those reports. On this clone: One end of the junction varies from germline; a read error may be responsible.

This TCR derives from a man aged 25 to 40 with acute COVID-19. V usage is TRBV5-1 and J usage is TRBJ2-1; 14 nucleotides align to TRBD2. The sample was PBMCs or T cells enriched from blood (not recorded which). The CDR3 DNA reads as TGTGCCAGCAGCCCGGGGACTAGCGGGAGAGGCTACAATGAGCAGTTCTTC. This sequence encodes CASSPGTSGRGYNEQFF.